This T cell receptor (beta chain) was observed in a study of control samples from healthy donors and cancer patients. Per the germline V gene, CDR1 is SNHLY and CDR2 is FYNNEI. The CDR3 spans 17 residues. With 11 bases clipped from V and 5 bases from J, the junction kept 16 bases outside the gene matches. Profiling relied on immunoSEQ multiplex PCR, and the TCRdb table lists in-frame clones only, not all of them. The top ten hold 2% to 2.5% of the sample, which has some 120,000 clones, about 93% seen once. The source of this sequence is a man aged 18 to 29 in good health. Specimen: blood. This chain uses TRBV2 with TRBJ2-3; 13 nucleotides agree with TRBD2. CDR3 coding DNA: TGTGCCGCCGGGCGAGAGAAACTAGCGGGAGGGTTAGATACGCAGTATTTT. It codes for CAAGREKLAGGLDTQYF. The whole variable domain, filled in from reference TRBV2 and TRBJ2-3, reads EPEVTQTPSHQVTQMGQEVILRCVPISNHLYFYWYRQILGQKVEFLVSFYNNEISEKSEIFDDQFSVERPDGSNFTLKIRSTKLEDSAMYFCAAGREKLAGGLDTQYFGPGTRLTVL.